These 11 T cell receptor beta chains were sequenced from one sample in a study of blood T cells in healthy people across ages. A second 7 to 11 cycle PCR used barcoded and J-beta primers. TCRdb itself ran the 5' RACE reads through MiXCR, one entry per CDR3 protein. The data show 550,000 to 700,000 distinct CDR3 sequences, approximately 30% seen once. Sequenced: blood. These receptors were collected from a woman in her sixties or seventies in good health.

The V gene is TRBV4-2, the J gene TRBJ2-7; 10 bases map to TRBD1. J lost 2 bases, V lost 3 bases, and 7 bases had no gene match. Per the germline V gene, CDR1 is LGHNA and CDR2 is YNFKEQ. This CDR3 is 16 amino acids long. The DNA for the CDR3 is TGTGCCAGCAGCCAGGTAGCGGGACAGGGGCCCTACGAGCAGTACTTC. Translation gives CASSQVAGQGPYEQYF.

The gene calls are TRBV29-1 and TRBJ2-5; 7 bases agree with TRBD2. With 4 bases clipped from V and 5 bases from J, the junction kept 7 bases outside the gene matches. Per germline, CDR1 SQVTM and CDR2 ANQGSEA. This CDR3 comprises 13 residues. The CDR3 DNA follows: TGCAGCGTTGCAGCGGGGCGAGTGGAGACCCAGTACTTC. This sequence encodes CSVAAGRVETQYF.

The V gene is TRBV11-2, the J gene TRBJ1-2; 7 bases are a match to TRBD1. Trimming cost V 0 bases and J 5 bases; bases outside gene matches: 6. Germline values: CDR1 SGHAT, CDR2 FQNNGV. CDR3 length: 15 amino acids. CDR3 amino acids: CASSLDQTGKYGYTF. The CDR3 coding sequence is TGTGCCAGCAGCTTAGATCAGACAGGGAAATATGGCTACACCTTC.

As concerns this clonotype: This may be a read error: a much more frequent sequence differs by one nucleotide. V gene TRBV5-1 combines with J gene TRBJ2-3; 8 nucleotides agree with TRBD2. Per germline, CDR1 SGHRS and CDR2 YFSETQ. V was clipped by 1 base and J by 4 bases; unmatched bases: 8. The CDR3 has 16 residues. Here the CDR3 reads CASSLSVAGIADTQYF. The CDR3, as DNA: TGCGCCAGCAGCTTGTCTGTAGCGGGGATCGCAGATACGCAGTATTTT.

This clonotype was seen more than once but under ten times. The gene calls are TRBV7-2 and TRBJ2-7; no clear D gene. This CDR3 comprises 14 residues. Trimming removed 5 bases from V and 0 bases from J, with 11 bases in between. Per germline, CDR1 SGHTA and CDR2 FQGNSA. The CDR3 is CASSLSMSSYEQYF. The CDR3 region has the DNA TGTGCCAGCAGCCTGAGTATGAGCTCCTACGAGCAGTACTTC.

The chain has TRBV5-1 and TRBJ2-4; 8 nucleotides agree with TRBD1. V shed 0 bases, J shed 0 bases, and the junction held 8 bases outside the gene matches. This CDR3 region has 18 residues. The germline CDR1 and CDR2 sequences are SGHRS and YFSETQ. CDR3 sequence (DNA): TGCGCCAGCAGCTTGGGATCGACAGGGGCTCTAGCCAAAAACATTCAGTACTTC. Translating gives CASSLGSTGALAKNIQYF.

To note about this clonotype: As the CDR3 is not closed by the conserved phenylalanine or tryptophan, this likely results from a read error. This sequence joins TRBV24-1 and TRBJ2-3; D is unclear. V dropped 0 bases and J dropped 9 bases, with 12 bases sitting between them. Germline V gene data show CDR1 as KGHDR and CDR2 as SFDVKD. The CDR3 covers 14 residues. CDR3 region: CATSDLDRSTTQYL. CDR3 bases: TGTGCCACCAGTGATTTGGACCGGAGTACGACGCAGTATCTT.

This clonotype turned up a few times. This sequence joins TRBV5-1 and TRBJ1-2; possible D gene TRBD1, 5 bases. The germline V gene encodes CDR1 SGHRS and CDR2 YFSETQ. The CDR3 has 16 amino acids. The V end was cut by 0 bases, the J end by 5 bases, with 17 bases between. The CDR3: CASSLGSGEWRYGYTF. CDR3 nucleotide sequence: TGCGCCAGCAGCTTGGGTTCGGGGGAATGGCGGTATGGCTACACCTTC.

This clonotype has a count of ten or more. The chain combines TRBV20-1 with TRBJ2-3, with 8 nucleotides matching TRBD2. CDR1 is DFQATT and CDR2 is SNEGSKA in the germline V gene (reference sequence). This CDR3 is built from 16 residues. Trimming at V came to 0 bases and at J to 3 bases, leaving 8 bases not matched to a gene. As DNA, the CDR3 is TGCAGTGCTAGAGATCCGGGCGGGGGGATGACAGATACGCAGTATTTT. The encoded protein is CSARDPGGGMTDTQYF.

V and J are TRBV29-1 and TRBJ2-3; the match to TRBD2 covers 7 bases. Germline values: CDR1 SQVTM, CDR2 ANQGSEA. CDR3 length: 13 residues. V was clipped by 4 bases and J by 2 bases; unmatched bases: 3. The CDR3 DNA reads TGCAGCGTTGGGGCGGGGGTCACAGATACGCAGTATTTT. Translated, it gives CSVGAGVTDTQYF.

This clonotype was detected only a few times. The V and J genes are TRBV4-1 and TRBJ1-1, with D possibly being TRBD1 (6 bases). With 3 bases removed from V and 7 bases from J, the gap between germline ends came to 18 bases. The CDR3 loop spans 15 amino acids. Germline CDR1 is MGHRA and CDR2 is YSYEKL. The CDR3 reads CASSHQGKGWVEAFF. Here the CDR3 DNA reads TGCGCCAGCAGCCACCAGGGGAAGGGGTGGGTTGAAGCTTTCTTT.